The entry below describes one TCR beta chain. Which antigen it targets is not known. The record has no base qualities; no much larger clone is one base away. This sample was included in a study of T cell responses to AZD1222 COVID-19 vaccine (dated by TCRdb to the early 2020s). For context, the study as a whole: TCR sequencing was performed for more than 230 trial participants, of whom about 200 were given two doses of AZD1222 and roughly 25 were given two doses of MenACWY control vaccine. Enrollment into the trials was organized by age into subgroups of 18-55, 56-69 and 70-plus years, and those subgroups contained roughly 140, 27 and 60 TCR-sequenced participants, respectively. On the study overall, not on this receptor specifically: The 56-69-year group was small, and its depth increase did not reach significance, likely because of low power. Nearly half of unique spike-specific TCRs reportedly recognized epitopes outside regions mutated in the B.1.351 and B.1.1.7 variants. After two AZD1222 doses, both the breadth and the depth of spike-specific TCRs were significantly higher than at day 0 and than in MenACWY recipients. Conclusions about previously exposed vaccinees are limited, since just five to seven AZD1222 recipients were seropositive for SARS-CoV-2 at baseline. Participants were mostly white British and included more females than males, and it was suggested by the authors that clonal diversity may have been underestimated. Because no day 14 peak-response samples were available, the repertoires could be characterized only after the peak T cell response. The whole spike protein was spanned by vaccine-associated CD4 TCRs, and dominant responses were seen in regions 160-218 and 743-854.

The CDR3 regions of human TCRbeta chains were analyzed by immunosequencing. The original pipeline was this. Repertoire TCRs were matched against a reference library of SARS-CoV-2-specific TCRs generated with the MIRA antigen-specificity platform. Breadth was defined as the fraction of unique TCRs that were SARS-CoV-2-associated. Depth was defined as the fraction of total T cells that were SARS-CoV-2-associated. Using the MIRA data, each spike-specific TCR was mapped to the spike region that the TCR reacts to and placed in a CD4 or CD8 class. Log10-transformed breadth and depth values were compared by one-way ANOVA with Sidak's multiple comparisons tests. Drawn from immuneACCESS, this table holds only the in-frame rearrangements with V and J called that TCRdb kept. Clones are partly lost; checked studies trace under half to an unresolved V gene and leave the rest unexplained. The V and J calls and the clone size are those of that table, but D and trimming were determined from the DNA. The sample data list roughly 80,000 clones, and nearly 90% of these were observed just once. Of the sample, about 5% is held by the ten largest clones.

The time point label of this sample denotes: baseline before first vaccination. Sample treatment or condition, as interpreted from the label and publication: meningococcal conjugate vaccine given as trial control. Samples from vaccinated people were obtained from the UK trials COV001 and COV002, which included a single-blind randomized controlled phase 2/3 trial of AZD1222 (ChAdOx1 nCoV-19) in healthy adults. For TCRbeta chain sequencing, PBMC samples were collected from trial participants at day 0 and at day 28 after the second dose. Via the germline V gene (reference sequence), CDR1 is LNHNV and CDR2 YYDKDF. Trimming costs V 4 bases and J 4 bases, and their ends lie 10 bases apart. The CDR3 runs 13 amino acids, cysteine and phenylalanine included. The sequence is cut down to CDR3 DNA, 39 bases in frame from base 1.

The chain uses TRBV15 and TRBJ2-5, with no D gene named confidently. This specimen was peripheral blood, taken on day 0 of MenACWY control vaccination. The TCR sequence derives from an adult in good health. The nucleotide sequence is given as TGTGCCACCAGCACCTCTGCTGGAGAGACCCAGTACTTC. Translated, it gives CATSTSAGETQYF.